One and the same sample provided the 20 T cell receptor beta chains below, sequenced in a study of CD8 T cells in Susac syndrome. Reverse transcription of about 0.5 to 1 ug RNA used random hexamers. MiXCR, applied by TCRdb to the immunoSEQ multiplex PCR reads, yields one record per CDR3 protein. The sample records 100,000 to 150,000 distinct CDR3 sequences, around 94% being singletons. The source material was CD8+ T cells from PBMCs. These receptors all stem from a human donor with Susac syndrome.

J is TRBJ1-2 and V is TRBV5-6, with D perhaps TRBD1 (6 bases). CDR1 is SGHDT, CDR2 YYEEEE, per germline. The CDR3 length is 14 residues. V dropped 6 bases and J dropped 8 bases, with 20 bases sitting between them. The CDR3 spells CASNKQGFYEGYTF. Written as DNA, the CDR3 is TGTGCCAGCAATAAACAGGGATTCTATGAAGGCTACACCTTC.

This chain joins TRBV6-2 or TRBV6-3 and TRBJ2-3; the match to TRBD1 covers 7 bases. V shed 6 bases, J shed 4 bases, and the junction held 10 bases outside the gene matches. Germline V gives CDR1 MNHEY, CDR2 SVGEGT. The CDR3 sequence is 15 residues long. The CDR3 is CASSPVQGVPDTQYF. For the CDR3, the DNA is TGTGCCAGCAGCCCCGTGCAGGGGGTTCCAGATACGCAGTATTTT.

The rearrangement links TRBV27 to TRBJ1-1, with D uncertain. Per the germline V gene, CDR1 is MNHEY and CDR2 is SMNVEV (reference sequence). The CDR3 has 15 residues. V gave up 4 bases and J gave up 0 bases, with 12 bases separating them. CDR3 sequence: CASSYGGPMNTEAFF. In DNA, the CDR3 is TGTGCCAGCAGTTACGGCGGGCCGATGAACACTGAAGCTTTCTTT.

The rearrangement uses TRBV20-1 and TRBJ2-7; 7 bases match TRBD2. Germline loops: CDR1 DFQATT, CDR2 SNEGSKA (reference sequence). The J segment lost 2 bases and the V segment lost 3 bases, leaving 4 bases of the junction unmatched. The CDR3 has 13 amino acids. The CDR3 sequence: CSARLAAAYEQYF. Here the CDR3 DNA reads TGCAGTGCTAGGCTAGCGGCAGCCTACGAGCAGTACTTC.

J is TRBJ1-2 and V is TRBV7-9; possibly TRBD1 for D (6 bases). The CDR3 has 12 amino acids. The V end was cut by 11 bases, the J end by 7 bases, with 17 bases between. From germline, CDR1 is SEHNR and CDR2 FQNEAQ (reference sequence). The CDR3 region is CASEGGGRGYTF. For the CDR3, the DNA is TGTGCCTCCGAGGGGGGGGGTCGTGGCTACACCTTC.

The genes are TRBV2 and TRBJ2-1, with 8 bases lining up with TRBD2. CDR1 and CDR2 (germline): SNHLY, FYNNEI. With 3 bases clipped from V and 6 bases from J, the junction kept 4 bases outside the gene matches. CDR3 length equals 14 residues. The CDR3 region is CASSDTGTSNEQFF. DNA of the CDR3: TGTGCCAGCAGTGATACCGGGACTAGCAATGAGCAGTTCTTC.

This rearrangement joins TRBV2 to TRBJ2-3; D ambiguous. Germline V gene data show CDR1 as SNHLY and CDR2 as FYNNEI. The CDR3 runs to 16 residues. V dropped 2 bases and J dropped 2 bases, with 14 bases sitting between them. CDR3 sequence reads: CASSEKGHSFTDTQYF. DNA of the CDR3: TGTGCCAGCAGTGAAAAGGGCCACAGCTTCACAGATACGCAGTATTTT.

This chain uses TRBV3-1 with TRBJ1-2; possibly TRBD1 for D (5 bases). CDR3 length: 16 residues. The germline V gene encodes CDR1 LGHDT and CDR2 YNNKEL (reference sequence). The germline V and J ends were trimmed by 1 base and 7 bases, with 19 bases remaining between them. The CDR3 nucleotides are TGTGCCAGCAGCCAAGGGGGCCTTATCGGGTTTCGTGGCTACACCTTC. It translates to CASSQGGLIGFRGYTF.

The V gene is TRBV9, the J gene TRBJ1-1; 8 positions agree with TRBD1. The CDR3 extends over 11 amino acids. V was pared by 8 bases and J by 4 bases, with 1 base of the junction left unmatched. Germline loops: CDR1 SGDLS, CDR2 YYNGEE. The CDR3 DNA is TGTGCCAGTGGACAGGGCACTGAAGCTTTCTTT. Translation gives CASGQGTEAFF.

CDR3 sequence reads: CASSDGRDTIYF. As DNA, the CDR3 is TGTGCCAGCAGCGACGGGCGGGACACCATATATTTT. The rearrangement joins TRBV7-9 to TRBJ1-3; D not resolved. The V and J ends lost 5 bases and 8 bases respectively, with 10 bases between them. The CDR3 has 12 amino acids. Germline V gene sequence: CDR1 SEHNR, CDR2 FQNEAQ (reference sequence).

V and J are TRBV20-1 and TRBJ1-2; D is ambiguous. The germline V and J ends were trimmed by 6 bases and 1 base, with 15 bases remaining between them. The germline gives CDR1 DFQATT, CDR2 SNEGSKA (reference sequence). The CDR3 sequence is 14 residues long. CDR3 coding DNA: TGCAGTGCGAATAGAAGGGATTTTAACTATGGCTACACCTTC. It encodes CSANRRDFNYGYTF.

This chain connects TRBV6-4 to TRBJ1-3; D uncertain. There are 10 residues in the CDR3. Germline loops: CDR1 MRHNA, CDR2 SNTAGT. V was clipped by 2 bases and J by 11 bases, with 4 bases between them. This CDR3 reads CASSDGAIYF. The CDR3 bases are TGTGCCAGCAGTGACGGAGCCATATATTTT.

The rearrangement joins TRBV28 to TRBJ2-2; no reliable D call. V gave up 9 bases and J gave up 0 bases, with 17 bases separating them. Germline V CDR1 and CDR2: MDHEN, SYDVKM. This CDR3 spans 16 amino acids. The CDR3 bases are TGTGCCAGTTTCGATGGTATGATCGCGAACACCGGGGAGCTGTTTTTT. This encodes CASFDGMIANTGELFF.

V gene TRBV19 combines with J gene TRBJ1-1; TRBD1 matches 7 bases. The germline CDR1 and CDR2 sequences are LNHDA and SQIVND (reference sequence). This CDR3 is built from 15 residues. Trimming removed 1 base from V and 0 bases from J; junction bases left unmatched: 2. CDR3 protein: CASSIGQGVNTEAFF. The CDR3 DNA follows: TGTGCCAGTAGTATAGGGCAGGGGGTGAACACTGAAGCTTTCTTT. Full variable domain (missing parts from reference TRBV19 and TRBJ1-1): DGGITQSPKYLFRKEGQNVTLSCEQNLNHDAMYWYRQDPGQGLRLIYYSQIVNDFQKGDIAEGYSVSREKKESFPLTVTSAQKNPTAFYLCASSIGQGVNTEAFFGQGTRLTVV.

The chain carries TRBV9 and TRBJ2-1; 13 bases align to TRBD2. CDR1 is SGDLS, CDR2 YYNGEE, per germline. This CDR3 is 16 amino acids long. Trimming at V came to 6 bases and at J to 8 bases, leaving 11 bases not matched to a gene. CDR3 sequence reads: CASTSTSGRANDEQFF. As DNA, the CDR3 is TGTGCCAGCACCTCTACTAGCGGGAGGGCCAACGATGAGCAGTTCTTC.

The CDR3 nucleotides are TGTGCCAGCTCACCAGGCAGTACTAGCGGGGTCTACGAGCAGTACTTC. Amino acid sequence: CASSPGSTSGVYEQYF. The V gene is TRBV18, the J gene TRBJ2-7; TRBD2 aligns across 10 bases. The CDR3 has 16 residues. V shed 2 bases, J shed 3 bases, and the junction held 7 bases outside the gene matches. The germline V gene has CDR1 KGHSH and CDR2 LQKENI.

The rearrangement uses TRBV25-1 and TRBJ2-7; D is unresolved. In germline, CDR1 is MGHDK, CDR2 SYGVNS. The V end lost 5 bases, the J end lost 6 bases, and 8 bases lay between the germline ends. This CDR3 comprises 11 residues. The CDR3 protein is CASSKRVEQYF. CDR3 nucleotide sequence: TGTGCCAGCAGTAAAAGGGTCGAGCAGTACTTC.

V and J are TRBV4-2 and TRBJ1-2; no clear D gene. Germline-derived CDR1 and CDR2 are LGHNA and YNFKEQ. The CDR3 has 12 amino acids. V gave up 0 bases and J gave up 10 bases, with 9 bases separating them. This chain's CDR3 is CASSQDGTLYTF. The CDR3 DNA follows: TGTGCCAGCAGCCAAGATGGAACGCTCTACACCTTC.

The J gene is TRBJ2-3, the V gene TRBV6-1; D remains ambiguous. Germline V gene sequence: CDR1 MNHNS, CDR2 SASEGT. Trimming shortened V by 2 bases and J by 6 bases, and 12 bases separated the two germline ends. The CDR3 is made up of 14 amino acids. The CDR3 protein is CASSERLEMDTQYF. The CDR3 DNA sequence: TGTGCCAGCAGTGAAAGGCTTGAGATGGATACGCAGTATTTT.

The V call is TRBV7-6, the J call TRBJ2-5; tentative D call: TRBD1 (6 bases). There are 14 residues in the CDR3. The germline V gene has CDR1 SGHVS and CDR2 FNYEAQ. The ends were cut back, 2 bases at V and 5 bases at J, with 12 bases in the middle. The CDR3 nucleotides read TGTGCCAGCAGCTTAAACAGGGTAGGGGAGACCCAGTACTTC. Translated, it gives CASSLNRVGETQYF.